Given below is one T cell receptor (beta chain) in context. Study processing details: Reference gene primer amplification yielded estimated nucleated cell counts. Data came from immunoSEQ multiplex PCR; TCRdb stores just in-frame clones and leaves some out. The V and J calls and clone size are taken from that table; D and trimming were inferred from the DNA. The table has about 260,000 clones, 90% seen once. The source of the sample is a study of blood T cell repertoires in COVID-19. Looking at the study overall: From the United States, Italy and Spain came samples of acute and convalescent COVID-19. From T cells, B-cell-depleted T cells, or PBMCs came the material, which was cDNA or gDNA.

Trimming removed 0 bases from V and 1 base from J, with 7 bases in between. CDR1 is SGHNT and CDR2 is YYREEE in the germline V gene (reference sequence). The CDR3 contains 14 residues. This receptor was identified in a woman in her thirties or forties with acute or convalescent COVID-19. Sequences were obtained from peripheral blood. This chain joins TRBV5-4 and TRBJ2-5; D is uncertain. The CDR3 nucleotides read TGTGCCAGCAGCTTGGTACAGAGCCAAGAGACCCAGTACTTC. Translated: CASSLVQSQETQYF.